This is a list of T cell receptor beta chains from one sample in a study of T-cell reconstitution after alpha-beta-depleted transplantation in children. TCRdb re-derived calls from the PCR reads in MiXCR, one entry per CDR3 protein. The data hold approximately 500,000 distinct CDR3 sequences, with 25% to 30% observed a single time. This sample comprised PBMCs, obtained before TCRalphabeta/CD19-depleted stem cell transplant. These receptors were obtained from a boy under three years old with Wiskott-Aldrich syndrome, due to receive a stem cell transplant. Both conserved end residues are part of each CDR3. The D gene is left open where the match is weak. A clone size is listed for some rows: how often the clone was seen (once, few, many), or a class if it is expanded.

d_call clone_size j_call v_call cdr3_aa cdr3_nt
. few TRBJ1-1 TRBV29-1 CSVETSNTEAFF TGCAGCGTAGAAACATCAAACACTGAAGCTTTCTTT
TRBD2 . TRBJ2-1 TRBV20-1 CSAQGVLAGGPTYEQFF TGCAGTGCTCAGGGGGTCCTAGCGGGAGGGCCTACATATGAGCAGTTCTTC
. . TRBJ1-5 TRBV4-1 CASSQGLAGQPQHF TGCGCCAGCAGCCAAGGTCTGGCGGGTCAGCCCCAGCATTTT
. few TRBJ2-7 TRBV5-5 CASSLGARYEQYF TGTGCCAGCAGCTTGGGGGCGCGATACGAGCAGTACTTC
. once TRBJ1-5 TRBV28 CASSGGASNQPQHF TGTGCCAGCAGTGGCGGGGCTTCCAATCAGCCCCAGCATTTT
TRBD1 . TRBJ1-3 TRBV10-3 CAITTGVNGNTIYF TGTGCCATCACGACAGGGGTGAATGGAAACACCATATATTTT
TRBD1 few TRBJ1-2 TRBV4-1 CASSQGRDRGVAF TGCGCCAGCAGCCAAGGTCGGGACAGAGGCGTCGCCTTC
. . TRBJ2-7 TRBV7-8 CASSHHRESYEQYF TGTGCCAGCAGCCATCACAGGGAATCCTACGAGCAGTACTTC
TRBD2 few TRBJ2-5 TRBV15 CATSSIGTSGKKTQYF TGTGCCACCAGCAGTATAGGGACTAGCGGGAAAAAGACCCAGTACTTC
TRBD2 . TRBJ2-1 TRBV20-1 CSGLAGVRNEQFF TGCAGTGGTCTAGCGGGAGTAAGGAATGAGCAGTTCTTC
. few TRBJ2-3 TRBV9 CASSVDVADTQYF TGTGCCAGCAGCGTAGACGTTGCAGATACGCAGTATTTT
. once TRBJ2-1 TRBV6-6 CASSYFGSGRQFF TGTGCCAGCAGTTACTTCGGGTCTGGACGTCAGTTCTTC
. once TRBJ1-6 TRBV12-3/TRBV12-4 CASSPRGGNSPLHF TGTGCCAGCAGCCCTCGGGGTGGTAATTCACCCCTCCACTTT
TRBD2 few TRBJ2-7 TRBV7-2 CASSLAWTSRQEQYF TGTGCCAGCAGCTTAGCGTGGACTAGCCGTCAGGAGCAGTACTTC
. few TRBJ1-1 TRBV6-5 CASSFLGGTEAFF TGTGCCAGCAGTTTTTTAGGGGGGACTGAAGCTTTCTTT
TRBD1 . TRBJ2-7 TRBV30 CAWSVGTVAYEQYF TGTGCCTGGAGTGTTGGGACAGTTGCCTACGAGCAGTACTTC
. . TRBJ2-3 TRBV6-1 CASRPRGSDTQYF TGTGCCAGCAGGCCCAGGGGCTCAGATACGCAGTATTTT
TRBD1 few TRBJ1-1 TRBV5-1 CASSAQGAERTEAFF TGCGCCAGCAGCGCTCAGGGGGCGGAAAGGACTGAAGCTTTCTTT
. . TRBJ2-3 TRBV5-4 CASSVTRRGDTQYF TGTGCCAGCAGCGTTACTAGACGGGGGGATACGCAGTATTTT
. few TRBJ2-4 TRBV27 CASSSVGVGVKNIQYF TGTGCCAGCAGTTCAGTGGGGGTTGGGGTCAAAAACATTCAGTACTTC
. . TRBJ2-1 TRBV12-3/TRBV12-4 CASSLSMYNEQFF TGTGCCAGCAGTTTAAGCATGTACAATGAGCAGTTCTTC
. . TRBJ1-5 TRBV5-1 CASSLPTSFSSQHF TGCGCCAGCAGCTTGCCGACTAGCTTTTCATCGCAGCATTTT
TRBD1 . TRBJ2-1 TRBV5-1 CASNQGDRGQNEQFF TGCGCCAGCAACCAAGGGGACAGGGGTCAGAATGAGCAGTTCTTC
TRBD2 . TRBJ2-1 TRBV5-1 CASSLALGLAKNEQFF TGCGCCAGCAGCTTGGCGTTAGGACTAGCGAAAAATGAGCAGTTCTTC
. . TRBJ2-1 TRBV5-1 CASSLGKRVNEQFF TGCGCCAGCAGCTTGGGGAAGCGGGTGAATGAGCAGTTCTTC
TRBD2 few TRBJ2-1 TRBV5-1 CASSPWTSGPQFF TGCGCCAGCAGCCCGTGGACTAGCGGCCCGCAGTTCTTC
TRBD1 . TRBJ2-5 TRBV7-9 CASSPRPGQGRKKTQYF TGTGCCAGCAGCCCGAGACCGGGACAGGGGAGGAAGAAGACCCAGTACTTC
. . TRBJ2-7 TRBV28 CASSPRRGAYEQYF TGTGCCAGCAGTCCCCGGCGGGGCGCCTACGAGCAGTACTTC
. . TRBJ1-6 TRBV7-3 CASSLRVTSPLHF TGTGCCAGCAGCTTACGGGTCACTTCACCCCTCCACTTT
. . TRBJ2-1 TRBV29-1 CSVEGRYYNEQFF TGCAGCGTTGAGGGGAGGTACTACAATGAGCAGTTCTTC
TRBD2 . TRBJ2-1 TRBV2 CASRYLSGGNNEQFF TGTGCCAGCAGATATCTTAGCGGGGGAAACAATGAGCAGTTCTTC
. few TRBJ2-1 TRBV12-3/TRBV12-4 CASRARASSYNEQFF TGTGCCAGCCGTGCCCGGGCGAGCTCCTACAATGAGCAGTTCTTC
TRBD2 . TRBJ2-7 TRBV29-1 CSVDGGRYNEQYF TGCAGCGTTGATGGCGGGAGGTACAACGAGCAGTACTTC
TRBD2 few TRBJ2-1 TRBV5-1 CASSDHLGRPGLAGSNEQFF TGCGCCAGCAGCGATCACTTGGGGAGGCCCGGACTAGCGGGATCGAATGAGCAGTTCTTC
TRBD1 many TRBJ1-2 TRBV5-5 CASSLLSGQGPYTF TGTGCCAGCAGCTTGTTGTCAGGACAGGGCCCCTACACCTTC
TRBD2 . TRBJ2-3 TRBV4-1 CASSREGTSGGASTDTQYF TGCGCCAGCAGCCGAGAAGGGACTAGCGGGGGCGCTAGCACAGATACGCAGTATTTT